Sequencing of this TCR beta chain was carried out in a study of shared clonotypes between healthy human individuals. The table came from immunoSEQ multiplex PCR; TCRdb's copy has only in-frame clones and leaves some out. The sample has about 1,500,000 clones; roughly 95% are singletons. Study-wide results and limits: Tissue TCR repertoires likely differ from these blood-only repertoires. Deeper or shallower sequencing was expected to change how clonotypes are shared among donors. Among non-shared clonotypes, generation probabilities were lower than among those shared by all four donors.

About this clone: Its cognate antigen is unknown.

The source is a man aged 25-45 years in good health. The source material was naive CD4+ T cells sorted from blood. As for subset: CD45RA+ positively selected.

In nucleotides, the CDR3 is TGTGCCAGCAGCTCTTTTAGACTAGTCTTCGGTGAGCAGTTCTTC. Encoded protein: CASSSFRLVFGEQFF. V and J are TRBV7-4 and TRBJ2-1, with D possibly matching TRBD2 (6 bases). V was trimmed by 4 bases and J by 9 bases, leaving 19 bases between them. The CDR3 covers 15 residues. Germline values: CDR1 SGHVT, CDR2 SQSDAQ.